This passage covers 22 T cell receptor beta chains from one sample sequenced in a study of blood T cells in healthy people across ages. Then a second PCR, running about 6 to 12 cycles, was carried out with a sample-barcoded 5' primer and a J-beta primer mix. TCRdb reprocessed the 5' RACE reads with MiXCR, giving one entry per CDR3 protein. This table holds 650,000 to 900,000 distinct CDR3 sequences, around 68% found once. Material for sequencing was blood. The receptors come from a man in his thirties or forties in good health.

CDR3 bases: TGTGCCACCAGCAGTGAACTTAACACAGATACGCAGTATTTT. It yields the protein CATSSELNTDTQYF. J is TRBJ2-3 and V is TRBV15; D gene unclear. The CDR3 is made up of 14 amino acids. V dropped 3 bases and J dropped 2 bases, with 9 bases sitting between them. The germline CDR1 and CDR2 sequences are LNHNV and YYDKDF (reference sequence).

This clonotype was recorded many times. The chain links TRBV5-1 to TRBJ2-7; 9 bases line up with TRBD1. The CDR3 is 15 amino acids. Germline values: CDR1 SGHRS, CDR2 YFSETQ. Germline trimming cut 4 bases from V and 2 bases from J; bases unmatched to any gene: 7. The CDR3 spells CASSPRQGVAYEQYF. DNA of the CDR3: TGCGCCAGCAGCCCAAGACAGGGGGTCGCCTACGAGCAGTACTTC.

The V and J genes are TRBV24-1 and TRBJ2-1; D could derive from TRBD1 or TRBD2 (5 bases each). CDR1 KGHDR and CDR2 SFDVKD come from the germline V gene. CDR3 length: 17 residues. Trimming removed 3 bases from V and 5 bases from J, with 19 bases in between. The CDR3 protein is CATSDPQVVGAHNEQFF. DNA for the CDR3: TGTGCCACCAGTGATCCCCAGGTGGTCGGGGCCCACAATGAGCAGTTCTTC.

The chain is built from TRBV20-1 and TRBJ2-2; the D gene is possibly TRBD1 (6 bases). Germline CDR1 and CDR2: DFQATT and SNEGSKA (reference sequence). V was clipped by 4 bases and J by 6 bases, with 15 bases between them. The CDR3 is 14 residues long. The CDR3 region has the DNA TGCAGTGCTATCGGACAGCGCCGGGCCGGGGAGCTGTTTTTT. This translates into CSAIGQRRAGELFF.

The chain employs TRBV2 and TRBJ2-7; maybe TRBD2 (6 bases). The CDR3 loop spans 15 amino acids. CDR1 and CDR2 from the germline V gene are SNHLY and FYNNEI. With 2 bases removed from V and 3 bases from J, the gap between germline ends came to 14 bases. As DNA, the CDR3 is TGTGCCAGCAGTGAAAAGTGGGGACTCTTCTACGAGCAGTACTTC. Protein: CASSEKWGLFYEQYF.

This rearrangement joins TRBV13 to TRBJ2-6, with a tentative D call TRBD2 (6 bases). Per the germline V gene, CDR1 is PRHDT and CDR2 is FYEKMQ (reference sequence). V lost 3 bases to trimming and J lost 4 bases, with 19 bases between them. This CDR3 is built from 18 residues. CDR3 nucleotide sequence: TGTGCCAGCAGCTTGGAAACCGGGGGAGCTCCGGGGGCCAACGTCCTGACTTTC. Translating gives CASSLETGGAPGANVLTF.

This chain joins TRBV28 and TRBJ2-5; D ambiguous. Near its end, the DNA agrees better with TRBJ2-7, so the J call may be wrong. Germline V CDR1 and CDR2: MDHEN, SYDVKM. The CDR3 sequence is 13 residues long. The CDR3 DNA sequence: TGTGCCATCTCCAGGATTCCCTTCTACGAGCAGTACTTC. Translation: CAISRIPFYEQYF.

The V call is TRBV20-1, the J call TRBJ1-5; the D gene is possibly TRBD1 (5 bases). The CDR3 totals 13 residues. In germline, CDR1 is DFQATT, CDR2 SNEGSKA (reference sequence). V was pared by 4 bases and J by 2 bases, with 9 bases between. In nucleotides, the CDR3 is TGCAGTGCTACAGGGATAGGCAATCAGCCCCAGCATTTT. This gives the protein CSATGIGNQPQHF.

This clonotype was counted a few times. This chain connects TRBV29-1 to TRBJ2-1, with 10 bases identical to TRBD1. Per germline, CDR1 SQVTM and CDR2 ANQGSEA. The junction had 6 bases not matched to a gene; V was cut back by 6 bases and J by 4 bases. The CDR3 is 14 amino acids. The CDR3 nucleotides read TGCAGCGTCTACCGGGACAGGGGTTACAATGAGCAGTTCTTC. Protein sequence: CSVYRDRGYNEQFF.

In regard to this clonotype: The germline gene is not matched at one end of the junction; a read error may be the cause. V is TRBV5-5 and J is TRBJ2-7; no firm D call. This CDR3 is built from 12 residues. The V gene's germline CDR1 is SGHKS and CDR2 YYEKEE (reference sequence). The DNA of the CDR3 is TGTGCCAGCAGCCACGCCCTATACGAGCAGTGCTTC. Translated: CASSHALYEQCF.

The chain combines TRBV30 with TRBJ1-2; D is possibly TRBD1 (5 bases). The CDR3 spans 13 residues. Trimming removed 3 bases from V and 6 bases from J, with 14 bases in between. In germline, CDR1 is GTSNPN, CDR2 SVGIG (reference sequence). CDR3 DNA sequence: TGTGCCTGGAGCCAACGGGCAGGGAATGGCTACACCTTC. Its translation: CAWSQRAGNGYTF.

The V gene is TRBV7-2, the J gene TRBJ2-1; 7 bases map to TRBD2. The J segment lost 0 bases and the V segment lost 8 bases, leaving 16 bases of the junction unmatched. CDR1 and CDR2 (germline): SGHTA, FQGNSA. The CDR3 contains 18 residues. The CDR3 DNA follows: TGTGCCAGCCAGGCGGGACTAAATCCCTTAGGCTCCTACAATGAGCAGTTCTTC. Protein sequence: CASQAGLNPLGSYNEQFF.

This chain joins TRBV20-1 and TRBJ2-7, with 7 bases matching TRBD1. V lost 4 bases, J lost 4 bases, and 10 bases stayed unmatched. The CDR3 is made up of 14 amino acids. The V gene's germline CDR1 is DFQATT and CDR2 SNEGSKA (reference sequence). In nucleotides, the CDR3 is TGCAGTGCTACTTTAGGGGGCGTCGGATACGAGCAGTACTTC. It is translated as CSATLGGVGYEQYF.

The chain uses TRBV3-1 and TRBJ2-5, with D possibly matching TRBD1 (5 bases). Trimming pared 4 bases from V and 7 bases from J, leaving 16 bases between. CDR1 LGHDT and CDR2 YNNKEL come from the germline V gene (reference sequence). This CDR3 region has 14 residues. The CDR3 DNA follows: TGTGCCAGCAGCCCACCTGACAGACGGCGGACCCAGTACTTC. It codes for CASSPPDRRRTQYF.

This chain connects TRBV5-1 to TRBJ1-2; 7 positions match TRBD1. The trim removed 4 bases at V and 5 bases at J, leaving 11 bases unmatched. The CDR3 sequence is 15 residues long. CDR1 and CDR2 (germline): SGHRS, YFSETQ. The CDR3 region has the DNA TGCGCCAGCAGCGCCAACAGGGGCCCGGGATATGGCTACACCTTC. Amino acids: CASSANRGPGYGYTF.

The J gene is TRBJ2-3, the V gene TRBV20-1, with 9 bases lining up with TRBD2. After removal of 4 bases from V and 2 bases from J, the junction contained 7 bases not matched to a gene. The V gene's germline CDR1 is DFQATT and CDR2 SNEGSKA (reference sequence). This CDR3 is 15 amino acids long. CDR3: CSATRERGDTDTQYF. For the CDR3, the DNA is TGCAGTGCTACCCGGGAGCGGGGGGACACAGATACGCAGTATTTT.

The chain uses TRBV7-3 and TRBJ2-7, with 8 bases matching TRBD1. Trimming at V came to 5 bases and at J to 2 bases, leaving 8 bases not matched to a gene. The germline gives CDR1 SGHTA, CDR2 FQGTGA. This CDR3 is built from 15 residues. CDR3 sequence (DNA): TGTGCCAGCAGCCTCACCCCAGGGGGCCCCTACGAGCAGTACTTC. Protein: CASSLTPGGPYEQYF.

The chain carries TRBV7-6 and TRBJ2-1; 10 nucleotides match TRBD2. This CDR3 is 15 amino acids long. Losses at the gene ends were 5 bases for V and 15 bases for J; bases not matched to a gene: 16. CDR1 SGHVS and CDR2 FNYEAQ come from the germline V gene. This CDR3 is CASSPRLAGQSHAFF. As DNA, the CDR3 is TGTGCCAGCAGCCCACGACTAGCGGGCCAATCACACGCGTTCTTC. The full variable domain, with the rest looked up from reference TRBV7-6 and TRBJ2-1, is GAGVSQSPRYKVTKRGQDVALRCDPISGHVSLYWYRQALGQGPEFLTYFNYEAQQDKSGLPNDRFSAERPEGSISTLTIQRTEQRDSAMYRCASSPRLAGQSHAFFGPGTRLTVL.

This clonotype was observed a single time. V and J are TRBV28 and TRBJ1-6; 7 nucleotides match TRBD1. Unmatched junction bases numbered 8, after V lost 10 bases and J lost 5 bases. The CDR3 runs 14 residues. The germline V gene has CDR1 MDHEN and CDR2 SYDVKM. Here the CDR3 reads CANRDSLDNSPLHF. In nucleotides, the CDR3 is TGTGCCAACCGGGACAGTCTTGATAATTCACCCCTCCACTTT.

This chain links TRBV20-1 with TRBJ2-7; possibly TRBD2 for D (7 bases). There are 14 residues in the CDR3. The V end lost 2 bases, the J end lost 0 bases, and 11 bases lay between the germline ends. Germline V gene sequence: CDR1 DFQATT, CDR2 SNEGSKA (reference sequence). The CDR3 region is CSARFAGASYEQYF. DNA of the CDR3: TGCAGTGCTAGATTCGCGGGGGCCTCCTACGAGCAGTACTTC.

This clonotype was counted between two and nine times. The CDR3 DNA sequence: TGTGCCATCAGTAGACAGGTCTCCTACGAGCAGTACTTC. Protein sequence: CAISRQVSYEQYF. This rearrangement joins TRBV10-3 to TRBJ2-7, with D maybe TRBD1 (6 bases). Between the trimmed V and J ends, which lost 5 bases and 0 bases, there was a span of 8 bases. Germline loops: CDR1 ENHRY, CDR2 SYGVKD. The CDR3 is 13 residues long.

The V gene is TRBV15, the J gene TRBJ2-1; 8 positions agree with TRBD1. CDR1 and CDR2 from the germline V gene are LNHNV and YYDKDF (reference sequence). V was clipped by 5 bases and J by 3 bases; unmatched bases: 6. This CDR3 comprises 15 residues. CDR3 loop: CATSVSGGVYNEQFF. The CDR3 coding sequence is TGTGCCACCAGCGTTTCAGGGGGCGTCTACAATGAGCAGTTCTTC.